The TCR beta chain described here comes from a study of Ad26.COV2.S vaccination and SARS-CoV-2 variants. Study-level information: Participant was drawn from the COV1001 Ad26.COV2.S trial arm.

TCRdb's copy holds only in-frame clones and misses some; the assay was immunoSEQ multiplex PCR. The sample records about 380,000 clones, 83% being singletons. Study-level results: Reportedly, after vaccination the spike-specific CD8+ and CD4+ T cell responses displayed substantial breadth. Analyses that measured TCR breadth and depth may have underestimated total T cell responses.

Notes on this clone: Its cognate antigen is unknown.

The treatment is: roughly 19 received Ad26.COV2.S at low or high dose, single or two shots; 5 received placebo; per-sample allocation not given. Specimen acquisition occurred on day 63 following the initial vaccine or placebo injection. From germline, CDR1 is SGHAT and CDR2 FQNNGV. V shed 7 bases and J 3 bases; nucleotides not matched to a gene: 7. The CDR3 totals 15 residues. This TCR was recovered from a person between 18 and 59 years old who received the Ad26.COV2.S COVID-19 vaccine or a placebo. The material was peripheral blood, obtained in a trial of Ad26.COV2.S vaccine versus placebo. V and J are TRBV11-2 and TRBJ2-2, with 8 bases identical to TRBD2. The CDR3 loop reads CASTIAGRDTGELFF. CDR3 in DNA: TGTGCCAGCACCATAGCGGGGCGGGACACCGGGGAGCTGTTTTTT. The full variable domain, its missing parts supplied by reference TRBV11-2 and TRBJ2-2, is EAGVAQSPRYKIIEKRQSVAFWCNPISGHATLYWYQQILGQGPKLLIQFQNNGVVDDSQLPKDRFSAERLKGVDSTLKIQPAKLEDSAVYLCASTIAGRDTGELFFGEGSRLTVL.